This TCR beta chain was sequenced for a study of blood T cell repertoires in COVID-19. About the research overall: Nucleic acid was either cDNA or gDNA, and it came from T cells, B-cell-depleted T cells, or PBMCs.

Germline V CDR1 and CDR2: SGHRS, YFSETQ. Deletions cut 0 bases from V and 5 bases from J, with 8 bases between. The CDR3 has 14 residues. Clones were read by immunoSEQ multiplex PCR, and TCRdb kept only the in-frame ones, dropping some. The repertoire holds more than 65,000 clones, with roughly 80% as singletons. This clone has only one observation. This rearrangement joins TRBV5-1 to TRBJ2-2; TRBD1 might be the D (5 bases). The sequenced sample consisted of peripheral blood. This clonotype originated in a woman of 80 years or more with acute or convalescent COVID-19. CDR3 sequence (DNA): TGCGCCAGCAGCTTGGAAGGGGTTACCGGGGAGCTGTTTTTT. As protein: CASSLEGVTGELFF.